These T cell receptor beta chains were read from a single sample in a study of Tregs in tolerant kidney transplant recipients. Only in-frame clones appear in the TCRdb table, and some are missing; sequencing was by immunoSEQ multiplex PCR. The data hold roughly 7,800 clones, with around half observed a single time. Their cognate antigens are unknown. Specimen: CD4+ T cells from blood cultured with allogeneic cells. The receptors shown here come from a human donor in good health. Each CDR3 is given with its conserved first and last residue. Fields, in order: J gene, V gene, CDR3 length, clone size, CDR3 protein. The size entry is marked missing in some rows and otherwise reads once, few, many or a size class.

j_call: TRBJ1-1; v_call: TRBV7-9; cdr3_length: 13; clone_size: -; cdr3_aa: CASSLSGGREAFF
j_call: TRBJ2-4; v_call: TRBV19; cdr3_length: 15; clone_size: many; cdr3_aa: CASSISPRDKNIQYF
j_call: TRBJ2-7; v_call: TRBV11-3; cdr3_length: 12; clone_size: medium-sized; cdr3_aa: CASSVRPYEQYF
j_call: TRBJ2-5; v_call: TRBV7-6; cdr3_length: 12; clone_size: medium-sized; cdr3_aa: CASSQPPTYQYF
j_call: TRBJ1-3; v_call: TRBV10-3; cdr3_length: 14; clone_size: few; cdr3_aa: CATTDGRTGNTIYF
j_call: TRBJ2-7; v_call: TRBV7-2; cdr3_length: 15; clone_size: -; cdr3_aa: CASSLIWGPTYEQYF
j_call: TRBJ2-1; v_call: TRBV7-9; cdr3_length: 16; clone_size: -; cdr3_aa: CASRSTGGASYNEQFF
j_call: TRBJ2-5; v_call: TRBV20-1; cdr3_length: 11; clone_size: few; cdr3_aa: CSARDWETQYF
j_call: TRBJ1-4; v_call: TRBV11-2; cdr3_length: 18; clone_size: -; cdr3_aa: CASSSRGTGLTLNEKLFF
j_call: TRBJ1-1; v_call: TRBV25-1; cdr3_length: 15; clone_size: once; cdr3_aa: CASSSPGGRWAEAFF
j_call: TRBJ2-5; v_call: TRBV5-1; cdr3_length: 12; clone_size: -; cdr3_aa: CASSLGQGTQYF
j_call: TRBJ2-2; v_call: TRBV29-1; cdr3_length: 14; clone_size: -; cdr3_aa: CSVGRQRGTGELFF
j_call: TRBJ2-3; v_call: TRBV5-8; cdr3_length: 16; clone_size: -; cdr3_aa: CASSLFLRTGTDTQYF
j_call: TRBJ2-5; v_call: TRBV15; cdr3_length: 13; clone_size: few; cdr3_aa: CATSRTLVETQYF
j_call: TRBJ2-1; v_call: TRBV15; cdr3_length: 17; clone_size: -; cdr3_aa: CATSRALGRGTYNEQFF
j_call: TRBJ2-3; v_call: TRBV20-1; cdr3_length: 11; clone_size: few; cdr3_aa: CSAHYLDTQYF
j_call: TRBJ2-7; v_call: TRBV2; cdr3_length: 14; clone_size: few; cdr3_aa: CASSDVSGAGEQYF
j_call: TRBJ2-7; v_call: TRBV6-1; cdr3_length: 14; clone_size: -; cdr3_aa: CASRAGTGAYEQYF
j_call: TRBJ2-7; v_call: TRBV6-6; cdr3_length: 14; clone_size: few; cdr3_aa: CASSRGLAGHEQYF
j_call: TRBJ1-6; v_call: TRBV30; cdr3_length: 13; clone_size: medium-sized; cdr3_aa: CAWSEGHNSPLHF
j_call: TRBJ1-5; v_call: TRBV11-2; cdr3_length: 16; clone_size: -; cdr3_aa: CASSLGSGRVNQPQHF
j_call: TRBJ1-6; v_call: TRBV7-9; cdr3_length: 14; clone_size: few; cdr3_aa: CASGAGGHNSPLHF
j_call: TRBJ2-2; v_call: TRBV5-1; cdr3_length: 16; clone_size: -; cdr3_aa: CASSPRDSSNTGELFF
j_call: TRBJ2-1; v_call: TRBV4-2; cdr3_length: 16; clone_size: -; cdr3_aa: CASSQGPRGADYEQFF
j_call: TRBJ1-2; v_call: TRBV6-5; cdr3_length: 13; clone_size: medium-sized; cdr3_aa: CASSRSTLYGYTF
j_call: TRBJ2-5; v_call: TRBV5-1; cdr3_length: 15; clone_size: -; cdr3_aa: CASSSTDRAPGTQYF
j_call: TRBJ2-6; v_call: TRBV30; cdr3_length: 19; clone_size: medium-sized; cdr3_aa: CAWSGTSGGPTSGANVLTF
j_call: TRBJ2-5; v_call: TRBV29-1; cdr3_length: 12; clone_size: few; cdr3_aa: CSVSGKRETQYF
j_call: TRBJ2-2; v_call: TRBV15; cdr3_length: 15; clone_size: few; cdr3_aa: CAARRAGVHTGELFF
j_call: TRBJ2-5; v_call: TRBV28; cdr3_length: 14; clone_size: -; cdr3_aa: CASSLSTSGSTQYF
j_call: TRBJ2-3; v_call: TRBV10-3; cdr3_length: 13; clone_size: -; cdr3_aa: CAARTGMQDTQYF
j_call: TRBJ1-2; v_call: TRBV7-6; cdr3_length: 14; clone_size: medium-sized; cdr3_aa: CASSNRDRMNGYTF
j_call: TRBJ2-2; v_call: TRBV4-3; cdr3_length: 13; clone_size: few; cdr3_aa: CASARGLAGELFF
j_call: TRBJ2-3; v_call: TRBV4-1; cdr3_length: 18; clone_size: few; cdr3_aa: CASSQDGLAGGYTDTQYF
j_call: TRBJ2-7; v_call: TRBV19; cdr3_length: 15; clone_size: -; cdr3_aa: CASSRLAGGLYEQYF
j_call: TRBJ2-6; v_call: TRBV30; cdr3_length: 15; clone_size: -; cdr3_aa: CAWSKGSSGANVLTF
j_call: TRBJ2-1; v_call: TRBV4-1; cdr3_length: 14; clone_size: -; cdr3_aa: CASSHLAPYNEQFF
j_call: TRBJ1-3; v_call: TRBV20-1; cdr3_length: 11; clone_size: many; cdr3_aa: CSVETGNTIYF
j_call: TRBJ2-3; v_call: TRBV7-9; cdr3_length: 13; clone_size: few; cdr3_aa: CASSLQSTDTQYF
j_call: TRBJ2-4; v_call: TRBV7-3; cdr3_length: 19; clone_size: few; cdr3_aa: CASTHTGTGTHWAKNIQYF
j_call: TRBJ1-5; v_call: TRBV4-1; cdr3_length: 17; clone_size: -; cdr3_aa: CASSQGPGRGRNQPQHF
j_call: TRBJ2-3; v_call: TRBV18; cdr3_length: 14; clone_size: few; cdr3_aa: CASSPPTVTDTQYF
j_call: TRBJ2-7; v_call: TRBV18; cdr3_length: 13; clone_size: medium-sized; cdr3_aa: CASSLTSGYEQYF
j_call: TRBJ1-4; v_call: TRBV9; cdr3_length: 16; clone_size: once; cdr3_aa: CASSVAGTPTNEKLFF
j_call: TRBJ1-1; v_call: TRBV7-9; cdr3_length: 16; clone_size: -; cdr3_aa: CASSSYRIRWSTEAFF
j_call: TRBJ1-2; v_call: TRBV11-3; cdr3_length: 14; clone_size: -; cdr3_aa: CASSLDGTDYGYTF
j_call: TRBJ2-2; v_call: TRBV5-4; cdr3_length: 16; clone_size: few; cdr3_aa: CASSLGLVGNTGELFF
j_call: TRBJ2-1; v_call: TRBV5-4; cdr3_length: 16; clone_size: -; cdr3_aa: CASTHQGAPGIAEQFF
j_call: TRBJ2-7; v_call: TRBV5-8; cdr3_length: 15; clone_size: -; cdr3_aa: CASSGGQGYTYEQYF
j_call: TRBJ2-5; v_call: TRBV7-7; cdr3_length: 16; clone_size: -; cdr3_aa: CASSTWDRGGEETQYF
j_call: TRBJ2-3; v_call: TRBV11-2; cdr3_length: 19; clone_size: few; cdr3_aa: CASSLDQRPGTLSPWTQYF
j_call: TRBJ1-2; v_call: TRBV6-6; cdr3_length: 16; clone_size: -; cdr3_aa: CASSYPTGIAFYGYTF
j_call: TRBJ2-2; v_call: TRBV7-6; cdr3_length: 17; clone_size: -; cdr3_aa: CASSLGVARGNTGELFF
j_call: TRBJ1-1; v_call: TRBV5-1; cdr3_length: 14; clone_size: few; cdr3_aa: CASSLGTVNTEAFF
j_call: TRBJ2-7; v_call: TRBV11-3; cdr3_length: 15; clone_size: -; cdr3_aa: CASSYLAGGFYEQYF
j_call: TRBJ1-2; v_call: TRBV7-2; cdr3_length: 14; clone_size: -; cdr3_aa: CASSWDTRTRGYTF
j_call: TRBJ2-7; v_call: TRBV4-1; cdr3_length: 13; clone_size: -; cdr3_aa: CASSQVRQPEQYF
j_call: TRBJ2-2; v_call: TRBV2; cdr3_length: 13; clone_size: -; cdr3_aa: CASSARLTGELFF
j_call: TRBJ1-2; v_call: TRBV28; cdr3_length: 16; clone_size: -; cdr3_aa: CASSPLHGTHGRSYTF
j_call: TRBJ1-2; v_call: TRBV21-1; cdr3_length: 14; clone_size: -; cdr3_aa: CASSYEGTNYGYTF